The present T cell receptor (beta chain) was sequenced within a study of T cells in Graves' hyperthyroidism and ophthalmopathy. Findings of the study overall: The model forecast ophthalmopathy, anticipating it by a median around 6.5 months before onset.

Investigators excluded patients with uncontrolled infection, other autoimmune disease, pregnancy or lactation. Each diagnosis was grounded in clinical symptoms, serum thyroxine and TRAb, thyroid ultrasound, and orbital computed tomography. V lost 0 bases to trimming and J lost 9 bases; unmatched junction nucleotides: 7. Germline CDR1 reads DFQATT; CDR2 reads SNEGSKA (reference sequence). The CDR3 extends over 14 amino acids. This clonotype has more than one count but fewer than ten. The antigen remains unidentified. TCR beta CDR3 regions were amplified from RNA transcripts. The HTBI set primed first-round TCR CDR3 RT-PCR. TCRdb reprocessed the multiplex PCR reads with MiXCR, giving one entry per CDR3 protein. The sample has about 590,000 distinct CDR3 sequences, approximately 15% seen once.

The rearrangement joins TRBV20-1 to TRBJ2-4, with 8 bases fitting TRBD2. Sequenced input: blood. This sequence originates from a woman under 30 with Graves' ophthalmopathy. The CDR3 protein is CSAREWREVSIQYF. The CDR3 coding sequence is TGCAGTGCTAGAGAATGGCGGGAGGTGAGCATTCAGTACTTC.